The 22 T cell receptor beta chains given below trace back to one sample, sequenced in a study of shared clonotypes between healthy human individuals. Here immunoSEQ multiplex PCR was the method, and the copy in TCRdb shows in-frame clones only, minus some. This sample has around 2.1 million clones, with 90% to 95% found just once. Naivety among CD8 cells was defined by CD45RO negativity and positive CCR7 selection, thereby excluding terminally differentiated effector memory CD45RA+ cells. The sample was naive CD8+ T cells from PBMCs. Receptors were obtained from a man aged 18 to 29 in good health. Some clones in this sample may be carry-over from other donors' samples.

The J gene is TRBJ1-3, the V gene TRBV19; D gene uncertain. V was shortened by 4 bases and J by 0 bases, with 7 bases between the two germline ends. Germline V gene data show CDR1 as LNHDA and CDR2 as SQIVND (reference sequence). The CDR3 runs 14 residues. In DNA, the CDR3 is TGTGCCAGTAGTACATGGAGCTCTGGAAACACCATATATTTT. Its translation is CASSTWSSGNTIYF. Filled out from reference TRBV19 and TRBJ1-3, the complete variable domain reads DGGITQSPKYLFRKEGQNVTLSCEQNLNHDAMYWYRQDPGQGLRLIYYSQIVNDFQKGDIAEGYSVSREKKESFPLTVTSAQKNPTAFYLCASSTWSSGNTIYFGEGSWLTVV.

This clone was observed a few times. V usage is TRBV6-1 and J usage is TRBJ1-2; the D is unclear. V lost 11 bases to trimming and J lost 4 bases, with 14 bases between them. Germline CDR1 reads MNHNS; CDR2 reads SASEGT. The length of the CDR3 is 12 residues. Here the CDR3 DNA reads TGTGCCCTGAGGGCAGACCTCTATGGCTACACCTTC. It is translated as CALRADLYGYTF.

This clone appeared a single time. This sample includes further DNA sequences coding for the same CDR3. The chain recombines TRBV27 with TRBJ1-5; no definite D call. CDR3 length: 13 residues. Germline V gene lookup returns CDR1 MNHEY and CDR2 SMNVEV (reference sequence). The germline V and J ends were trimmed by 6 bases and 4 bases, with 10 bases remaining between them. CDR3 nucleotides: TGTGCCAGCAGCTGGGGAGATAATCAGCCCCAGCATTTT. It encodes CASSWGDNQPQHF.

The genes are TRBV27 and TRBJ2-5, with 8 nucleotides matching TRBD2. Germline trimming cut 6 bases from V and 7 bases from J; bases unmatched to any gene: 1. Germline CDR1 MNHEY, CDR2 SMNVEV (reference sequence). The CDR3 runs 11 residues. CDR3 in amino acids: CASSSGGTQYF. CDR3 in DNA: TGTGCCAGCAGCAGCGGGGGGACCCAGTACTTC.

This chain joins TRBV7-9 and TRBJ2-1; D might be TRBD2 (6 bases). The germline V and J ends were trimmed by 5 bases and 7 bases, with 15 bases remaining between them. Germline assignment: CDR1 SEHNR and CDR2 FQNEAQ (reference sequence). The CDR3 spans 14 residues. The CDR3 here is CASSLWDSVNEQFF. The CDR3 DNA sequence: TGTGCCAGCAGCCTATGGGACTCCGTGAATGAGCAGTTCTTC.

This clone was observed a handful of times. Within the sample, other DNA sequences also encode this same CDR3. The CDR3 is CASSPSGTEETQYF. The CDR3 nucleotides read TGTGCCAGCAGCCCCTCCGGGACAGAAGAGACCCAGTACTTC. The genes are TRBV9 and TRBJ2-5; 7 nucleotides agree with TRBD1. Germline CDR1 and CDR2: SGDLS and YYNGEE. The trim removed 4 bases at V and 3 bases at J, leaving 6 bases unmatched. The CDR3 contains 14 residues.

The J gene is TRBJ2-2, the V gene TRBV12-5; the D is unclear. The CDR3 runs 11 residues. In germline, CDR1 is LGHNT, CDR2 FRNRAP. The V gene lost 4 bases and the J gene lost 6 bases, with 3 bases spanning the gap. The CDR3 spells CASGSSGELFF. In nucleotides, the CDR3 is TGTGCTAGTGGTTCTTCCGGGGAGCTGTTTTTT.

The V call is TRBV11-2, the J call TRBJ2-7; D gene uncertain. CDR3 length: 13 residues. Germline lookup yields CDR1 SGHAT and CDR2 FQNNGV. V was clipped by 2 bases and J by 3 bases, with 8 bases between them. DNA of the CDR3: TGTGCCAGCAGCTTATCTATATTCTACGAGCAGTACTTC. Translation gives CASSLSIFYEQYF.

For the CDR3, the DNA is TGTGCCAGCAGTTTCTCGGGAGCGGGAGTGATTGAGCAGTTCTTC. Protein product: CASSFSGAGVIEQFF. The chain combines TRBV28 with TRBJ2-1; 8 bases map to TRBD2. This CDR3 region has 15 residues. J lost 9 bases, V lost 3 bases, and 10 bases had no gene match. Germline-derived CDR1 and CDR2 are MDHEN and SYDVKM.

The chain links TRBV19 to TRBJ2-5; the D is unclear. Trimming pared 5 bases from V and 4 bases from J, leaving 17 bases between. The germline CDR1 and CDR2 sequences are LNHDA and SQIVND (reference sequence). The CDR3 is made up of 15 amino acids. CDR3 in DNA: TGTGCCAGTAGTGTTGGACCCCACAGAGGAGAGACCCAGTACTTC. Residues: CASSVGPHRGETQYF.

This clone has just one count. The chain is built from TRBV9 and TRBJ2-3; TRBD2 might be the D (6 bases). Deletions cut 3 bases from V and 1 base from J, with 15 bases between. This CDR3 contains 16 residues. Germline assignment: CDR1 SGDLS and CDR2 YYNGEE. The CDR3 nucleotides read TGTGCCAGCAGCGCGGAACCGGGACTTCGCACAGATACGCAGTATTTT. It is translated as CASSAEPGLRTDTQYF.

DNA of the CDR3: TGTGCCAGCAGCCACCAGGGGGGCGTCCGGAGCTCCTACAATGAGCAGTTCTTC. Its translation: CASSHQGGVRSSYNEQFF. The chain couples TRBV7-9 to TRBJ2-1, with D possibly being TRBD1 (7 bases). The CDR3 has 18 residues. CDR1 is SEHNR and CDR2 is FQNEAQ in the germline V gene (reference sequence). Trimming cost V 5 bases and J 0 bases, with 20 bases left between them.

CDR3 amino acids: CASSDPAGSVGNQPQHF. DNA for the CDR3: TGTGCCAGCAGTGACCCCGCGGGTTCGGTTGGCAATCAGCCCCAGCATTTT. The chain joins TRBV6-1 to TRBJ1-5, with D hard to call. Between the trimmed V and J ends, which lost 3 bases and 2 bases, there was a span of 17 bases. Germline V gene data show CDR1 as MNHNS and CDR2 as SASEGT. The CDR3 covers 17 residues.

This chain joins TRBV5-6 and TRBJ1-1, with D unresolved. CDR1 is SGHDT and CDR2 is YYEEEE in the germline V gene. The CDR3 consists of 12 residues. The V and J ends lost 0 bases and 8 bases respectively, with 8 bases between them. The CDR3 loop is CASSLAPQEAFF. As DNA, the CDR3 is TGTGCCAGCAGCTTGGCCCCGCAAGAAGCTTTCTTT. Complete variable domain (other parts from reference TRBV5-6 and TRBJ1-1): DAGVTQSPTHLIKTRGQQVTLRCSPKSGHDTVSWYQQALGQGPQFIFQYYEEEERQRGNFPDRFSGHQFPNYSSELNVNALLLGDSALYLCASSLAPQEAFFGQGTRLTVV.

The table lists this clone with a count of one. The chain links TRBV6-5 to TRBJ1-5; D is uncertain. Germline CDR1 and CDR2: MNHEY and SVGAGI. This CDR3 has 13 amino acids. Trimming shortened V by 6 bases and J by 6 bases, and 12 bases separated the two germline ends. The DNA of the CDR3 is TGTGCCAGCAGCTACGGAATAGGTCAGCCCCAGCATTTT. It specifies CASSYGIGQPQHF.

CDR3 DNA: TGTGCCAGCAGCTCCCGGACAGGGACACAAAACATTCAGTACTTC. The encoded protein is CASSSRTGTQNIQYF. The chain uses TRBV7-9 and TRBJ2-4; 8 bases are a match to TRBD1. From germline, CDR1 is SEHNR and CDR2 FQNEAQ (reference sequence). The trim removed 4 bases at V and 5 bases at J, leaving 7 bases unmatched. CDR3 length equals 15 residues.

This sequence joins TRBV7-9 and TRBJ2-2, with D perhaps matching TRBD2 (5 bases). The CDR3 has 16 residues. V gave up 5 bases and J gave up 3 bases, with 16 bases separating them. Germline lookup yields CDR1 SEHNR and CDR2 FQNEAQ (reference sequence). CDR3 bases: TGTGCCAGCAGCCGCCCCCCTACTAGGGACACCGGGGAGCTGTTTTTT. This gives the protein CASSRPPTRDTGELFF.

V and J are TRBV5-1 and TRBJ2-2, with 7 nucleotides matching TRBD2. From germline, CDR1 is SGHRS and CDR2 YFSETQ. The V and J ends lost 9 bases and 8 bases, in that order; junction bases with no gene match: 13. The CDR3 contains 14 residues. The CDR3 bases are TGCGCCACCAAGCGGGATGGGTCCCCGGGGGAGCTGTTTTTT. It encodes CATKRDGSPGELFF.

The chain recombines TRBV27 with TRBJ2-2; possible D gene TRBD1, 5 bases. Per germline, CDR1 MNHEY and CDR2 SMNVEV (reference sequence). The CDR3 covers 15 residues. The V end lost 7 bases, the J end lost 1 base, and 13 bases lay between the germline ends. CDR3 DNA sequence: TGTGCCAGCACCACCCTTAGGGGGAACACCGGGGAGCTGTTTTTT. Amino acid sequence: CASTTLRGNTGELFF.

The chain links TRBV10-2 to TRBJ1-2; D is unclear. Germline lookup yields CDR1 WSHSY and CDR2 SAAADI. The length of the CDR3 is 12 residues. V lost 0 bases, J lost 5 bases, and 4 bases lay in between. The CDR3 nucleotides are TGCGCCAGCAGTGAGTCGACTTATGGCTACACCTTC. Its translation is CASSESTYGYTF.

The chain employs TRBV28 and TRBJ1-1, with D tentatively TRBD1 (6 bases). The V end lost 7 bases, the J end lost 7 bases, and 19 bases lay between the germline ends. From germline, CDR1 is MDHEN and CDR2 SYDVKM. The CDR3 totals 14 residues. The CDR3 region has the DNA TGTGCCAGCACCCTAACGGCGGGGGCCCTTGAAGCTTTCTTT. It translates to CASTLTAGALEAFF. Supplemented by reference TRBV28 and TRBJ1-1, the full variable domain reads DVKVTQSSRYLVKRTGEKVFLECVQDMDHENMFWYRQDPGLGLRLIYFSYDVKMKEKGDIPEGYSVSREKKERFSLILESASTNQTSMYLCASTLTAGALEAFFGQGTRLTVV.

In this sample, this clone turned up a few times. V usage is TRBV10-3 and J usage is TRBJ1-5; no clear D. The germline gives CDR1 ENHRY, CDR2 SYGVKD. CDR3 size: 13 residues. Trimming took 7 bases from V and 1 from J, leaving 8 bases between them. The CDR3 protein is CAINEGSNQPQHF. In DNA form, the CDR3 reads TGTGCCATCAACGAGGGCAGCAATCAGCCCCAGCATTTT.